Ten or more counts support the clone carrying this T cell receptor beta chain. Antigen unknown. The sample's time point: patch test 1, 2 weeks after DPC sensitization. Treatment specified: therapeutic diphenylcyclopropenone sensitization with weekly scalp DPC. Original data processing: Sample TCR totals centred on a median of approximately 96,000, ranging about 20,000 to 700,000. TCRdb reprocessed the RACE reads with MiXCR, giving one entry per CDR3 protein. These V and J calls rely on TCRdb rather than the paper's analysis. The profile shows more than 65,000 distinct CDR3 sequences, under 13% of them singletons. This sample was included in a study of human T cells and chemical hapten exposure. For the study at large: In the roughly 25-week study, patients were dosed weekly with diphenylcyclopropenone on the scalp throughout. Read at 6 days, the patch tests placed 0.01% DPC on the upper back.

Study conclusions and caveats: Relative to controls, expanded TCRs formed significantly more large CDR3 similarity clusters.

CDR3 length equals 16 residues. Germline V gene lookup returns CDR1 SGDLS and CDR2 YYNGEE. V gave up 0 bases and J gave up 0 bases, with 11 bases separating them. This chain links TRBV9 with TRBJ2-3; unclear D gene. Sequencing used whole blood, obtained in connection with sensitization to the hapten diphenylcyclopropenone (DPC). The receptor was isolated from a woman in her forties or fifties with alopecia areata. Some clones in this sample may be carry-over from other donors' samples. The CDR3 region is CASSVVPLTSTDTQYF. Written as DNA, the CDR3 is TGTGCCAGCAGCGTAGTTCCTTTGACTAGCACAGATACGCAGTATTTT. Complete variable domain (other parts from reference TRBV9 and TRBJ2-3): DSGVTQTPKHLITATGQRVTLRCSPRSGDLSVYWYQQSLDQGLQFLIQYYNGEERAKGNILERFSAQQFPDLHSELNLSSLELGDSALYFCASSVVPLTSTDTQYFGPGTRLTVL.